Listed below are T cell receptor beta chains from one sample, sequenced in a study of blood T cell repertoires in COVID-19. Profiling relied on immunoSEQ multiplex PCR, and the TCRdb table lists in-frame clones only, not all of them. The sample holds about 84,000 clones, about four fifths seen once. The sequencing sample was made of peripheral blood. These receptors were taken from a man aged 80 or over with active or convalescent COVID-19. Both conserved end residues are part of each CDR3. The order of the fields is CDR3 DNA, CDR3 protein, D gene, CDR3 length, J gene, V gene, clone size. D genes are given only for firm matches. Clone size appears in some rows only: once, few, many, or a class for an expanded clone.

DNA: TGTGCCAGCAGCCCTGGGGCCACTGAAGCTTTCTTT
CDR3: CASSPGATEAFF
D: NA
length: 12
J: TRBJ1-1
V: TRBV7-9
size: once

DNA: TGTGCCAGTAGTTCCCGGCGGGGGACTGAAGCTTTCTTT
CDR3: CASSSRRGTEAFF
D: NA
length: 13
J: TRBJ1-1
V: TRBV19
size: NA

DNA: TGCGCCAGCAGCTTTGGCGACAGGGGGCAAGGGGAGCTGTTTTTT
CDR3: CASSFGDRGQGELFF
D: TRBD1
length: 15
J: TRBJ2-2
V: TRBV5-1
size: NA

DNA: TGTGCCAGCAGCTCCACGCCGGGACACGGTGGGCACGAGCAGTACTTC
CDR3: CASSSTPGHGGHEQYF
D: NA
length: 16
J: TRBJ2-7
V: TRBV11-2
size: NA

DNA: TGTGCCAGCAGCACCCGGACAGGGTTGAACACTGAAGCTTTCTTT
CDR3: CASSTRTGLNTEAFF
D: TRBD1
length: 15
J: TRBJ1-1
V: TRBV7-8
size: NA

DNA: TGTGCCAGCAGCTTAGGACAGGGGCCCTCCTACGAGCAGTACTTC
CDR3: CASSLGQGPSYEQYF
D: TRBD1
length: 15
J: TRBJ2-7
V: TRBV7-6
size: NA

DNA: TGTGCCAGCAGCTTAGCCAGCGGGGGAATCTACGAGCAGTACTTC
CDR3: CASSLASGGIYEQYF
D: TRBD2
length: 15
J: TRBJ2-7
V: TRBV7-9
size: NA

DNA: TGTGCCAGCAGGGCGGATCCTAGCAATCAGCCCCAGCATTTT
CDR3: CASRADPSNQPQHF
D: NA
length: 14
J: TRBJ1-5
V: TRBV27
size: once

DNA: TGCGCCAACCCGGCGGGGGAGACCCAGTACTTC
CDR3: CANPAGETQYF
D: NA
length: 11
J: TRBJ2-5
V: TRBV10-1
size: NA

DNA: TGTGCCAGCAGCCGGCTTCCAGGGAACACCGGGGAGCTGTTTTTT
CDR3: CASSRLPGNTGELFF
D: NA
length: 15
J: TRBJ2-2
V: TRBV7-9
size: NA

DNA: TGCAGCGTCGCTACTGGGACAGCCTCGGCTAATGAAAAACTGTTTTTT
CDR3: CSVATGTASANEKLFF
D: TRBD1
length: 16
J: TRBJ1-4
V: TRBV29-1
size: NA

DNA: TGTGCCAGCAGCTTAGGCTGGTTTGGACAGCTGAACACTGAAGCTTTCTTT
CDR3: CASSLGWFGQLNTEAFF
D: NA
length: 17
J: TRBJ1-1
V: TRBV7-8
size: once

DNA: TGTGCCAGCAGCTTTGAGTTTTTATCTGGGGCCAACGTCCTGACTTTC
CDR3: CASSFEFLSGANVLTF
D: NA
length: 16
J: TRBJ2-6
V: TRBV7-9
size: few

DNA: TGTGCCAGCAGTTACCAGGACAGTGGAGCCTCACCCCTCCACTTT
CDR3: CASSYQDSGASPLHF
D: NA
length: 15
J: TRBJ1-6
V: TRBV6-5
size: NA

DNA: TGTGCCAGCAGATTAAGGGGCCCCTACGAGCAGTACTTC
CDR3: CASRLRGPYEQYF
D: NA
length: 13
J: TRBJ2-7
V: TRBV28
size: NA

DNA: TGTGCCAGCAGTCTTACTAGCGGGAGTCTGTACGAGCAGTACTTC
CDR3: CASSLTSGSLYEQYF
D: TRBD2
length: 15
J: TRBJ2-7
V: TRBV28
size: NA

DNA: TGTGCCAGCAGCCCCGGGACAGGGGATGGCGAGCAGTACTTC
CDR3: CASSPGTGDGEQYF
D: TRBD1
length: 14
J: TRBJ2-7
V: TRBV7-3
size: NA

DNA: TGTGCCAGCTCGACTGACAGGCCCCTACTCTACAATGAGCAGTTCTTC
CDR3: CASSTDRPLLYNEQFF
D: NA
length: 16
J: TRBJ2-1
V: TRBV18
size: NA

DNA: TGTGCCAGCACCGGACAGGGATTGGCAGATACGCAGTATTTT
CDR3: CASTGQGLADTQYF
D: TRBD1
length: 14
J: TRBJ2-3
V: TRBV5-6
size: NA

DNA: TGTGCCAGCAGCCAAGTTGGGACCGAGGGGGGGAGTCAGCCCCAGCATTTT
CDR3: CASSQVGTEGGSQPQHF
D: NA
length: 17
J: TRBJ1-5
V: TRBV4-2
size: NA

DNA: TGCGCCAGCAGCTCGGGGACAGACTATGGCTACACCTTC
CDR3: CASSSGTDYGYTF
D: TRBD1
length: 13
J: TRBJ1-2
V: TRBV5-1
size: once

DNA: TGTGCCAGCAGTCCTTCTCGAAACACCATATATTTT
CDR3: CASSPSRNTIYF
D: NA
length: 12
J: TRBJ1-3
V: TRBV6-6
size: few

DNA: TGTGCCACCAGCAGACAGGGGGCGGGAGTTGAAAAACTGTTTTTT
CDR3: CATSRQGAGVEKLFF
D: TRBD1
length: 15
J: TRBJ1-4
V: TRBV15
size: NA

DNA: TGTGCCAGCAGCGTAGATTTGGGCGGGGTTCAGGAGACCCAGTACTTC
CDR3: CASSVDLGGVQETQYF
D: NA
length: 16
J: TRBJ2-5
V: TRBV9
size: once

DNA: TGTGCCAGCAGCGCAAGACGACTAGCGGGAAGAGAGACCCAGTACTTC
CDR3: CASSARRLAGRETQYF
D: TRBD2
length: 16
J: TRBJ2-5
V: TRBV9
size: NA

DNA: TGTGCCACCAGCTCCCAGCTCCCGGGACAGGGGGCTTACGAGCAGTACTTC
CDR3: CATSSQLPGQGAYEQYF
D: TRBD1
length: 17
J: TRBJ2-7
V: TRBV15
size: NA

DNA: TGTGCCAGCTCACCTCCCGGGGGTCGAAATCAGCCCCAGCATTTT
CDR3: CASSPPGGRNQPQHF
D: NA
length: 15
J: TRBJ1-5
V: TRBV18
size: NA

DNA: TGTGCCAGCAGTTTCGCCGAGTTTACTAGTAATTCACCCCTCCACTTT
CDR3: CASSFAEFTSNSPLHF
D: NA
length: 16
J: TRBJ1-6
V: TRBV28
size: NA

DNA: TGTGCCAGCTCGGGGGAGTACAATGAGCAGTTCTTC
CDR3: CASSGEYNEQFF
D: NA
length: 12
J: TRBJ2-1
V: TRBV5-6
size: NA

DNA: TGCGCCAGCAGTGAAGGCAGGTCCTACGAGCAGTACTTC
CDR3: CASSEGRSYEQYF
D: NA
length: 13
J: TRBJ2-7
V: TRBV10-1
size: NA

DNA: TGTGCCAGCAGCTTTACAGGGGACTACGAGCAGTACTTC
CDR3: CASSFTGDYEQYF
D: TRBD1
length: 13
J: TRBJ2-7
V: TRBV7-8
size: NA

DNA: TGTGCCAGCAGCTTAAGGCTGGAGGGCCAGCCCCAGCATTTT
CDR3: CASSLRLEGQPQHF
D: NA
length: 14
J: TRBJ1-5
V: TRBV7-8
size: NA

DNA: TGTGCCAGCAGCCGCGGGACAGGGGCTGGAAACACCATATATTTT
CDR3: CASSRGTGAGNTIYF
D: TRBD1
length: 15
J: TRBJ1-3
V: TRBV7-8
size: NA

DNA: TGTGCCAGCAGTTACAGCCCGCGTAGCAATCAGCCCCAGCATTTT
CDR3: CASSYSPRSNQPQHF
D: NA
length: 15
J: TRBJ1-5
V: TRBV6-5
size: NA

DNA: TGTGCCAGCAGCTTATCCGCCGCGTCCTACGAGCAGTACTTC
CDR3: CASSLSAASYEQYF
D: NA
length: 14
J: TRBJ2-7
V: TRBV7-2
size: NA